The clone carrying this T cell receptor beta chain was observed a few times. What it binds is not known. V lost 0 bases, J lost 0 bases, and 8 bases lay in between. The CDR3 is 15 residues long. Germline CDR1 and CDR2: MNHEY and SVGAGI. One entry per CDR3 protein, called by TCRdb with MiXCR from the RT-PCR reads. The sample includes some 600,000 distinct CDR3 sequences, around 13% of them seen just once. This specimen belongs to a study of response to subunit inactivated influenza vaccine. Study-wide points: Few additional T cells are recruited per seasonal influenza vaccination, authors suggested.

The receptor comes from a man aged 45 to 65 who received an inactivated influenza vaccine. This chain uses TRBV6-5 with TRBJ1-1; D unclear. Sequenced material: PBMCs from blood, taken 14 days before vaccination. The CDR3 protein is CASSYSTGMNTEAFF. The CDR3 DNA follows: TGTGCCAGCAGTTACTCGACGGGGATGAACACTGAAGCTTTCTTT.